This entry features one TCR beta chain sequence. Original processing methods: Reference gene primer amplification gave estimated nucleated cell counts. The repertoire was sequenced with immunoSEQ multiplex PCR; TCRdb's copy has only in-frame clones and lacks some. V, J and clone size reflect that table, while D and trimming were determined from the DNA. Counted here are about 180,000 clones, around 85% occurring once; the ten biggest clones make up about 9.1%. The data were obtained in a study of blood T cell repertoires in COVID-19. Turning to the study itself: Spain, Italy and the United States supplied samples that represented acute and convalescent COVID-19. Nucleic acid was either cDNA or gDNA, and it came from T cells, B-cell-depleted T cells, or PBMCs.

The CDR3 has 14 amino acids. V gave up 5 bases and J gave up 3 bases, with 14 bases separating them. Germline-derived CDR1 and CDR2 are MNHEY and SVGAGI. The receptor's source is a woman older than 75 with acute or convalescent COVID-19. The source material was peripheral blood. V gene TRBV6-5 combines with J gene TRBJ2-7, with D perhaps TRBD1 (6 bases). In DNA form, the CDR3 reads TGTGCCAGCAGTCCTCAGGGGCTGTACTACGAGCAGTACTTC. This sequence encodes CASSPQGLYYEQYF.